This record concerns one T cell receptor beta chain sequence. Germline lookup yields CDR1 KGHSH and CDR2 LQKENI. The CDR3 runs 15 residues. The V and J ends lost 3 bases and 7 bases respectively, with 16 bases between them. The assay was immunoSEQ multiplex PCR, and TCRdb's table has in-frame clones only and misses some. The sample contains under 150,000 clones, approximately 84% of which appear only once. This specimen belongs to a study of blood T cell repertoires in COVID-19. Study context: Spain, Italy and the United States supplied samples that represented acute and convalescent COVID-19.

The V and J genes are TRBV18 and TRBJ1-5; D unresolved. The sequencing input was peripheral blood. This TCR was recovered from a human donor in a cohort sampled during active COVID-19. The DNA of the CDR3 is TGTGCCAGCTCACCGGTGGACGGGGATAGGCAGCCCCAGCATTTT. Its translation is CASSPVDGDRQPQHF.